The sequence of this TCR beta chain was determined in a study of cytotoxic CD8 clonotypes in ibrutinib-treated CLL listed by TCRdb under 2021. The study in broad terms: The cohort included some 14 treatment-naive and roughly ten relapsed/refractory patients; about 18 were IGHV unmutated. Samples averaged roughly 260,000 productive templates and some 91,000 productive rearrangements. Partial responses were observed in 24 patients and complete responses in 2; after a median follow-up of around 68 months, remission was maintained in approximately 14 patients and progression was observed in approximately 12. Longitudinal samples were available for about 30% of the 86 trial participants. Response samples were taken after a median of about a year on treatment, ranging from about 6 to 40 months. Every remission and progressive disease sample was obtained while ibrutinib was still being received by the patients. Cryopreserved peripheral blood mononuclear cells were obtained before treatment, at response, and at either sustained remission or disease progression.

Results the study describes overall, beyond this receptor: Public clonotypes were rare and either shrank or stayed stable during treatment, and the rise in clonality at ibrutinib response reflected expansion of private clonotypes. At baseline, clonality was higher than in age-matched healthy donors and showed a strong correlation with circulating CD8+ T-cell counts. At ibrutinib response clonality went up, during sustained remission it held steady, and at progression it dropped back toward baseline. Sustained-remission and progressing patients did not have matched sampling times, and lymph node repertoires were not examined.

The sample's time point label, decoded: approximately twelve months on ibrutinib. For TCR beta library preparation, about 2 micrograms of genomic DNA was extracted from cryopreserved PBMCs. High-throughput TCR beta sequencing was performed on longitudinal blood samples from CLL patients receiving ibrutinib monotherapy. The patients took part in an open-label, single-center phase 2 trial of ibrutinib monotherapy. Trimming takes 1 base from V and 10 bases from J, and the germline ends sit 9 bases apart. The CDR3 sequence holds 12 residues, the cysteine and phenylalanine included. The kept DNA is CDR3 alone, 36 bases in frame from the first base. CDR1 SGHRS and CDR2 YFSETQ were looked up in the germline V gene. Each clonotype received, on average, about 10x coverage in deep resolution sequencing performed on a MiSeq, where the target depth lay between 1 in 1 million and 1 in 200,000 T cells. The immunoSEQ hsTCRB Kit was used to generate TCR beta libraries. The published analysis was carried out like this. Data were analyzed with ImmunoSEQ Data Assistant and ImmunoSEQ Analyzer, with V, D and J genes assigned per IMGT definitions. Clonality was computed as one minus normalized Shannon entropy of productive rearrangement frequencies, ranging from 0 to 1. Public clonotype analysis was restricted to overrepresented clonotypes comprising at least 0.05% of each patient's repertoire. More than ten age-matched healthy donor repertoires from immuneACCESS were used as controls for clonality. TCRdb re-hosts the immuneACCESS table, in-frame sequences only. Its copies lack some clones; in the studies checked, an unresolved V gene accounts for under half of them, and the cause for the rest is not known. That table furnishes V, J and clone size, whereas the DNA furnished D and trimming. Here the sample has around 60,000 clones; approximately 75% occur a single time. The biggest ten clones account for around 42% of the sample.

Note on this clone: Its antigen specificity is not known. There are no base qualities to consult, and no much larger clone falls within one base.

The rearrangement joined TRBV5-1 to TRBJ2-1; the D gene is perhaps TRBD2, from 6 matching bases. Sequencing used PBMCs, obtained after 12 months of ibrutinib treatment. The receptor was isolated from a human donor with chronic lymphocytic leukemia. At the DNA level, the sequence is TGCGCCAGCAGCTTGACGGCGGGGGAGCAGTTCTTC. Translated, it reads CASSLTAGEQFF. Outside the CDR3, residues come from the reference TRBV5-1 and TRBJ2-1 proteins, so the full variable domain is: KAGVTQTPRYLIKTRGQQVTLSCSPISGHRSVSWYQQTPGQGLQFLFEYFSETQRNKGNFPGRFSGRQFSNSRSEMNVSTLELGDSALYLCASSLTAGEQFFGPGTRLTVL.